The 7 T cell receptor beta chains below all came from one sample that was sequenced in a study of T cells in localized non-small cell lung cancer. This table comes from immunoSEQ multiplex PCR, and its TCRdb copy is limited to in-frame clones, with some not included. Seen here are 20,000 to 25,000 clones, less than 85% observed once, and the top ten hold 2% to 2.5%. The sequences come from peripheral blood, collected before any cancer treatment. All receptors derive from a man aged 40 to 70 with stage I lung adenocarcinoma.

The rearrangement joins TRBV5-1 to TRBJ2-3, with a possible D match to TRBD1 (5 bases). The CDR3 extends over 14 amino acids. Trimming pared 5 bases from V and 0 bases from J, leaving 10 bases between. The germline gives CDR1 SGHRS, CDR2 YFSETQ. CDR3 residues: CASRDSTSTDTQYF. The CDR3, as DNA: TGCGCCAGCAGAGACAGCACTAGCACAGATACGCAGTATTTT.

This clone was detected only once. CDR3 sequence: CASSFDQLTDTQYF. The CDR3 DNA follows: TGCGCCAGCAGCTTCGATCAGTTAACAGATACGCAGTATTTT. The chain recombines TRBV5-1 with TRBJ2-3, with no clear D. The CDR3 is made up of 14 amino acids. From germline, CDR1 is SGHRS and CDR2 YFSETQ. Between the trimmed V and J ends, which lost 2 bases and 3 bases, there was a span of 10 bases.

This rearrangement joins TRBV6-6 to TRBJ1-1; 7 bases are shared with TRBD1. There are 15 residues in the CDR3. With 4 bases clipped from V and 0 bases from J, the junction kept 5 bases outside the gene matches. CDR1 is MNHNY and CDR2 is SVGAGI in the germline V gene (reference sequence). The CDR3: CASSSSGTVNTEAFF. For the CDR3, the DNA is TGTGCCAGCAGTTCCTCCGGGACAGTGAACACTGAAGCTTTCTTT.

The chain is built from TRBV19 and TRBJ2-7, with TRBD1 identical over 8 bases. The CDR3 is made up of 15 amino acids. V lost 5 bases, J lost 4 bases, and 10 bases stayed unmatched. CDR1 is LNHDA and CDR2 is SQIVND in the germline V gene (reference sequence). CDR3 in amino acids: CASSPGADREYEQYF. CDR3 sequence (DNA): TGTGCCAGTAGTCCAGGGGCGGACAGGGAATACGAGCAGTACTTC.

V and J are TRBV2 and TRBJ2-1, with D perhaps TRBD2 (5 bases). Germline V gives CDR1 SNHLY, CDR2 FYNNEI. Trimming stripped 6 bases from V and 0 bases from J, with 6 bases between. The CDR3 spans 13 residues. The CDR3 coding sequence is TGTGCCAGCAGCGGGAACTCCTACAATGAGCAGTTCTTC. Its protein is CASSGNSYNEQFF.

The chain joins TRBV28 to TRBJ2-1; 7 bases match TRBD1. CDR1 is MDHEN and CDR2 is SYDVKM in the germline V gene. This CDR3 contains 12 residues. V shed 8 bases, J shed 8 bases, and the junction held 6 bases outside the gene matches. CDR3: CASLTGSYEQFF. CDR3 coding DNA: TGTGCCAGCCTGACAGGGAGCTATGAGCAGTTCTTC.

Concerning this clone: Other nucleotide sequences in the sample specify the same CDR3. This rearrangement joins TRBV2 to TRBJ2-7; D unresolved. V lost 8 bases, J lost 3 bases, and 5 bases lay in between. The CDR3 consists of 10 residues. CDR1 and CDR2 (germline): SNHLY, FYNNEI. In nucleotides, the CDR3 is TGTGCCAGCGGCAACTACGAGCAGTACTTC. It translates to CASGNYEQYF.